The rows below give T cell receptor beta chains drawn from one sample of a study of T cells in Graves' hyperthyroidism and ophthalmopathy. A single record per CDR3 protein comes from TCRdb applying MiXCR to the multiplex PCR reads. The sample consists of about 500,000 distinct CDR3 sequences, 14% of them appearing once. Sequenced input: blood. The source of these receptors is a woman under 30 with Graves' hyperthyroidism. CDR3s include the opening cysteine and the closing phenylalanine or tryptophan. D genes are given only for firm matches. A row's size may be missing; if present it is once, few, many or a size class.

v_call,d_call,j_call,clone_size,cdr3_nt,cdr3_aa
TRBV28,NA,TRBJ2-1,NA,TGCGCCAGCAGCCAAGTACTAAGGATTGGGGCCTACAATGAGCAGTTCTTC,CASSQVLRIGAYNEQFF
TRBV6-5,TRBD2,TRBJ2-7,few,TGTGCCAGCAGTTCCCTAGCGGGCTCCTCCTACGAGCAGTACTTC,CASSSLAGSSYEQYF
TRBV18,NA,TRBJ1-1,few,TGTGCCAGCTCACCACTGGGGGAAAAAAACACTGAAGCTTTCTTT,CASSPLGEKNTEAFF
TRBV12-3/TRBV12-4,TRBD2,TRBJ2-7,NA,TGTGCCAGCAGTTTTACGACGGGGGGTGCCGAGCAGTACTTC,CASSFTTGGAEQYF
TRBV11-1,TRBD1,TRBJ2-1,NA,TGTGCCAGCAGCCCTCCCTGGACAGGCTCCTACAATGAGCAGTTCTTC,CASSPPWTGSYNEQFF
TRBV12-3/TRBV12-4,TRBD1,TRBJ1-2,many,TGTGCCACCGGACAGGGGGCGACAGGCTACACCTTC,CATGQGATGYTF
TRBV5-1,TRBD2,TRBJ2-7,few,TGCGCCAGCAGCTTTTTGGGCGGGAGCTCCTACGAGCAGTACTTC,CASSFLGGSSYEQYF
TRBV6-5,NA,TRBJ1-5,many,TGTGCCAGCAGTTACTCGGGGCCGTATCAGCCCCAGCATTTT,CASSYSGPYQPQHF
TRBV5-1,NA,TRBJ2-3,many,TGCGCCAGCAGCTTGGAAGGAGGCGATACGCAGTATTTT,CASSLEGGDTQYF
TRBV18,TRBD2,TRBJ2-3,few,TGTGCCAGCTCACCGGGAAGCGGGAGAGCGGGGGATACGCAGTATTTT,CASSPGSGRAGDTQYF
TRBV19,TRBD1,TRBJ2-1,NA,TGTGCCAGTAGTACCCGACAGGGATCATCCTACAATGAGCAGTTCTTC,CASSTRQGSSYNEQFF
TRBV27,NA,TRBJ2-1,few,TGTGCCAGCAGGCCCGGGACGTCGTACAATGAGCAGTTCTTC,CASRPGTSYNEQFF
TRBV20-1,TRBD1,TRBJ2-1,few,TGCAGTGTTCAATACCCGGGACAGGGGAAATATGAGCAGTTCTTC,CSVQYPGQGKYEQFF
TRBV5-1,TRBD2,TRBJ2-1,many,TGCGCCAGCAGTTCCCTGCCGACTCTAGCGGGAGGTGCTGGTGGGTACAATGAGCAGTTCTTC,CASSSLPTLAGGAGGYNEQFF
TRBV9,TRBD1,TRBJ1-2,many,TGTGCCAGCAGCGTAGAACAGGGGAGTTACTATGGCTACACCTTC,CASSVEQGSYYGYTF
TRBV20-1,NA,TRBJ1-4,few,TGCAGTGCCGCCCGGACGGCGGAAAAACTGTTTTTT,CSAARTAEKLFF
TRBV28,TRBD1,TRBJ1-1,many,TGTGCCAGCAGTTTATTTGAGGGACAGCATTCAGAAGCTTTCTTT,CASSLFEGQHSEAFF
TRBV5-1,NA,TRBJ2-1,many,TGCGCCAGCAGCTTGGAAGTTCACAATGAGCAGTTCTTC,CASSLEVHNEQFF
TRBV7-3,NA,TRBJ1-3,few,TGTGCCAGCAGCTCCATCGGGGCCGGAAACACCATATATTTT,CASSSIGAGNTIYF
TRBV29-1,NA,TRBJ2-1,few,TGCAGCGTTGAACCAGTTCTCAGCCATGAGCAGTTCTTC,CSVEPVLSHEQFF
TRBV25-1,NA,TRBJ1-1,few,TGTGCCAGCAGTGACCGGCCAGGTAACACTGAAGCTTTCTTT,CASSDRPGNTEAFF
TRBV27,TRBD2,TRBJ2-1,many,TGTGCCAGCAGTTTAAGGCTAGCGGGAGGATATGAGCAGTTCTTC,CASSLRLAGGYEQFF
TRBV12-3/TRBV12-4,TRBD2,TRBJ2-2,many,TGTGCCAGCAGTTTCGATATAGCGGGTGCCGGGGAGCTGTTTTTT,CASSFDIAGAGELFF
TRBV30,TRBD1,TRBJ1-6,once,TGTGCCCGACAGGGGCAGAATAATTCACCCCTCCACTTT,CARQGQNNSPLHF
TRBV11-3,NA,TRBJ2-1,many,TGTGCCAGCAGCTTAGGAGATCGGGAAACGATGGATAAGCAGTTCTTC,CASSLGDRETMDKQFF
TRBV10-3,NA,TRBJ1-5,few,TGTGCCATCAGTGAGGCAGACAGTGAGCCCCAGCATTTT,CAISEADSEPQHF
TRBV7-9,NA,TRBJ2-2,few,TGTGCCAGCAGCTTAGTTCAGCGTACGAACACCGGGGAGCTGTTTTTT,CASSLVQRTNTGELFF
TRBV6-9,TRBD2,TRBJ2-7,NA,TGTGCCAGCACCGAACCGGGACTAGCGGGAGGTGAGCAGTACTTC,CASTEPGLAGGEQYF
TRBV7-3,TRBD1,TRBJ1-1,many,TGTGCCAGCAGCTGGACAGGGGACACTGAAGCTTTCTTT,CASSWTGDTEAFF
TRBV11-3,TRBD2,TRBJ2-2,few,TGTGCCAGCAGCTTATATACTCTAGCGGGAGTGTTGACCGGGGAGCTGTTTTTT,CASSLYTLAGVLTGELFF
TRBV10-3,TRBD2,TRBJ2-1,NA,TGTGCCACAGGACTAGCGGGATACAATGAGCAGTTCTTC,CATGLAGYNEQFF
TRBV12-3/TRBV12-4,TRBD2,TRBJ2-7,many,TGTGCCATCTTATTAGCGGGAGTAGACGAGCAGTACTTC,CAILLAGVDEQYF
TRBV10-2,TRBD2,TRBJ2-2,few,TGCGCCAGCAGTGACCTAGCGGGAGGATCCACCGGGGAGCTGTTTTTT,CASSDLAGGSTGELFF
TRBV4-2,NA,TRBJ1-1,many,TGTGCCAGCAGCCAAGCAGGAGGGACTGGAACTGAAGCTTTCTTT,CASSQAGGTGTEAFF
TRBV30,NA,TRBJ1-2,many,TGTGCCTGGAGTGTCCCCGGGTACGGTGGCTACACCTTC,CAWSVPGYGGYTF